Sequencing of this TCR beta chain was carried out in a study of T cell repertoires in cytomegalovirus infection. Looking at the study overall: In public TCR beta signatures, there were indications of both CMV infection and matching HLA type. Study-level points and caveats: HLA-C-restricted TCR beta clonotypes specific for CMV led the ex vivo response.

V was trimmed by 5 bases and J by 8 bases, leaving 18 bases between them. Germline V gives CDR1 MNHGY, CDR2 SAAAGT. The CDR3 length is 14 residues. A note on this clonotype: The antigen remains unidentified.

TCRdb re-analysed the reads in MiXCR, keeping a single row per CDR3 protein. The sample lists 640,000 or so distinct CDR3 sequences, 30% to 35% occurring once. The chain has TRBV6-8 and TRBJ1-2; no firm D call. Sequences were derived from cultured PBMCs, sampled from culture after CMV antigen stimulation. The sequence came from a human donor in good health (CMV status not recorded). Some clones in this sample may be carry-over from other donors' samples. The CDR3 here is CASSALLPQGGYTF. CDR3 in DNA: TGTGCCAGCAGTGCCCTCCTCCCCCAAGGGGGCTACACCTTC.